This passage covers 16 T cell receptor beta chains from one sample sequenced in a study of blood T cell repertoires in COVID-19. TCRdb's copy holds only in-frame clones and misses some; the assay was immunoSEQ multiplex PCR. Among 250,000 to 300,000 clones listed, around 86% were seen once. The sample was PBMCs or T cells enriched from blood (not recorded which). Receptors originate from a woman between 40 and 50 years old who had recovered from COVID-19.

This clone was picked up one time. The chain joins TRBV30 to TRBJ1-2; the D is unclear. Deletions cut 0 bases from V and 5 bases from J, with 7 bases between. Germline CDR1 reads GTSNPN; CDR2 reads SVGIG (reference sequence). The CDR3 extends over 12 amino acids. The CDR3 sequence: CAWSVMRYGYTF. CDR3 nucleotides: TGTGCCTGGAGTGTAATGCGGTATGGCTACACCTTC.

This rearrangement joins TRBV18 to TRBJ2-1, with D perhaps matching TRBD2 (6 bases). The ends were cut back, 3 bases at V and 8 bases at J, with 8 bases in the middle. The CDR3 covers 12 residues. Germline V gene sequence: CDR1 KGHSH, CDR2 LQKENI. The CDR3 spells CASSPRRDEQFF. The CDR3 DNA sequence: TGTGCCAGCTCACCTAGGAGGGATGAGCAGTTCTTC. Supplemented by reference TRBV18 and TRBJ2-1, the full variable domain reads NAGVMQNPRHLVRRRGQEARLRCSPMKGHSHVYWYRQLPEEGLKFMVYLQKENIIDESGMPKERFSAEFPKEGPSILRIQQVVRGDSAAYFCASSPRRDEQFFGPGTRLTVL.

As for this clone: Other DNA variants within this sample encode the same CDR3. CDR3 sequence: CASSYRRQGGNTEAFF. The CDR3 DNA follows: TGTGCCAGCAGTTACCGTCGACAGGGGGGGAACACTGAAGCTTTCTTT. This chain uses TRBV6-5 with TRBJ1-1; 9 positions agree with TRBD1. CDR3 size: 16 residues. The ends lost 2 bases at V and 1 base at J; junction bases unmatched: 5. CDR1 and CDR2 from the germline V gene are MNHEY and SVGAGI.

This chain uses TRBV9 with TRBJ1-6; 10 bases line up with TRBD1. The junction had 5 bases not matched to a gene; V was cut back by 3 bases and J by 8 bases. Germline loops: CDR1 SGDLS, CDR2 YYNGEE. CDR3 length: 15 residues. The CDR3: CASSAAGQGYSPLHF. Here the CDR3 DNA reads TGTGCCAGCAGCGCCGCGGGACAGGGGTATTCACCCCTCCACTTT.

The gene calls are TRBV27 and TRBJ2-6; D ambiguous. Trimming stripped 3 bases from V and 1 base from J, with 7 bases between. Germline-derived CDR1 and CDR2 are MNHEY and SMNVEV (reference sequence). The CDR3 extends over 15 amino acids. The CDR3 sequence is CASSFSLSGANVLTF. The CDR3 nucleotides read TGTGCCAGCAGTTTTAGTCTATCTGGGGCCAACGTCCTGACTTTC.

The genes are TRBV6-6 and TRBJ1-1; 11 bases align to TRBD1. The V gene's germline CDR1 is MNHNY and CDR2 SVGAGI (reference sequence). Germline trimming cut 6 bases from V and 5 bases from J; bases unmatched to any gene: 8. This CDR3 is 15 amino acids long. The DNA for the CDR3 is TGTGCCAGCAGCCCTGGACAGGGGGCGAGGACTGAAGCTTTCTTT. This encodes CASSPGQGARTEAFF.

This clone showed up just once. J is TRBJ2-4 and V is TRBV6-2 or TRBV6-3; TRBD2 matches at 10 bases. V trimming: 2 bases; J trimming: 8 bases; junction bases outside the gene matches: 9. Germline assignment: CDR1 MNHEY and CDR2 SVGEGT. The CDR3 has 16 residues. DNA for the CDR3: TGTGCCAGCAGTTACGGGTTAGCGGGAGGCGGCCACATTCAGTACTTC. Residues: CASSYGLAGGGHIQYF.

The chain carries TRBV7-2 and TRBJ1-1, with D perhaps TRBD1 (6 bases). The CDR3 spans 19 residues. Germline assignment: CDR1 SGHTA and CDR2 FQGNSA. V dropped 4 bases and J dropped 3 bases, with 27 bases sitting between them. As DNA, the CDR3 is TGTGCCAGCAGCTATCTAACCCAGGGGCCCTCTACCATCGACACTGAAGCTTTCTTT. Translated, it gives CASSYLTQGPSTIDTEAFF.

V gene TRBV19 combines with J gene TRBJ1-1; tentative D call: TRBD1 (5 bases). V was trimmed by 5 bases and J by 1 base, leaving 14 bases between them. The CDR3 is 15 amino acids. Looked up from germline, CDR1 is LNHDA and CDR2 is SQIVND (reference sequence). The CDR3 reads CASSRQGQGNTEAFF. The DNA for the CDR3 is TGTGCCAGTAGTCGCCAGGGTCAGGGGAACACTGAAGCTTTCTTT. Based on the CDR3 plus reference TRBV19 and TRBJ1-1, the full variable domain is DGGITQSPKYLFRKEGQNVTLSCEQNLNHDAMYWYRQDPGQGLRLIYYSQIVNDFQKGDIAEGYSVSREKKESFPLTVTSAQKNPTAFYLCASSRQGQGNTEAFFGQGTRLTVV.

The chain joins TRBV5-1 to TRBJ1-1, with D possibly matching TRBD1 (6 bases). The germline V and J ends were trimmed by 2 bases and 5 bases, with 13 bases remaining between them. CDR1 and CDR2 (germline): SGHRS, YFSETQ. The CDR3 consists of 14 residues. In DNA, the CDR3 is TGCGCCAGCAGCTTCTTACAGGGAGGGACTGAAGCTTTCTTT. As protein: CASSFLQGGTEAFF.

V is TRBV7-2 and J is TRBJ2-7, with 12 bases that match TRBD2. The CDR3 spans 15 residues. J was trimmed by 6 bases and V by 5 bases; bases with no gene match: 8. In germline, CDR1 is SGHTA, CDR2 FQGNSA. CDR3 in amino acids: CASSTQTSGSGEQYF. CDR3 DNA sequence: TGTGCCAGCAGCACTCAGACTAGCGGGAGTGGCGAGCAGTACTTC.

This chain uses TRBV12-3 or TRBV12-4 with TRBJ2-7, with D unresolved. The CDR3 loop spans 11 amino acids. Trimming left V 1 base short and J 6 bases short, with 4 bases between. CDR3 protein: CASSLGSEQYF. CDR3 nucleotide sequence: TGTGCCAGCAGTTTAGGCAGCGAGCAGTACTTC.

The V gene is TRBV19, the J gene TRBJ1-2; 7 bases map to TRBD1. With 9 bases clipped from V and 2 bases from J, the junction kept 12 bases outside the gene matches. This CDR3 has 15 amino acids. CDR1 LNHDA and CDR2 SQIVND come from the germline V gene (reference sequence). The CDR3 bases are TGTGCCAGCAATTATCAGGGACAGACGAACTATGGCTACACCTTC. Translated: CASNYQGQTNYGYTF.

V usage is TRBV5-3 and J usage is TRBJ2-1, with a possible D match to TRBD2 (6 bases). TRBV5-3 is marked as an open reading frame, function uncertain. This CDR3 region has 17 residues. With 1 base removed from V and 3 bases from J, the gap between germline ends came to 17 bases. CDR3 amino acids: CARSLSGDSLVYNEQFF. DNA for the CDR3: TGTGCCAGAAGCTTGTCGGGAGACAGTCTAGTCTACAATGAGCAGTTCTTC.

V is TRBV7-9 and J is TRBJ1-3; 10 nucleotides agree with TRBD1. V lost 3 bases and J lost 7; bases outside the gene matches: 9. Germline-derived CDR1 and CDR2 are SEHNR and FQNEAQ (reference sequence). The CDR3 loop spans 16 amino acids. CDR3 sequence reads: CASSFIGTGEWNTIYF. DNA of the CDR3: TGTGCCAGCAGCTTTATCGGGACAGGGGAATGGAACACCATATATTTT.

CDR3 in DNA: TGTGCCAGCAGCTTGGGTGAGGGCACTGAAGCTTTCTTT. Its translation: CASSLGEGTEAFF. The J gene is TRBJ1-1, the V gene TRBV7-2, with unresolved D. The CDR3 covers 13 residues. Deletions cut 3 bases from V and 4 bases from J, with 9 bases between. Germline V lookup: CDR1 SGHTA, CDR2 FQGNSA.